What follows are 20 T cell receptor beta chains derived from one specimen sequenced in a study of blood T cell repertoires in COVID-19. Profiled with immunoSEQ multiplex PCR; TCRdb holds only in-frame clones, not every one. The sample holds 100,000 or so clones, about 75% seen once. Sequencing input: peripheral blood. The receptors were sampled from a woman between 65 and 79 years old with acute or convalescent COVID-19.

This clone was counted between two and nine times. The chain recombines TRBV15 with TRBJ1-3; 7 positions agree with TRBD1. The V and J ends lost 2 bases and 1 base, in that order; junction bases with no gene match: 2. CDR3 length: 15 amino acids. Germline loops: CDR1 LNHNV, CDR2 YYDKDF (reference sequence). The CDR3 bases are TGTGCCACCAGCAGAACGGACAGGTCTGGAAACACCATATATTTT. This sequence encodes CATSRTDRSGNTIYF.

The chain has TRBV11-2 and TRBJ1-2; perhaps TRBD1 as D (5 bases). The CDR3 has 12 amino acids. Trimming cost V 4 bases and J 9 bases, with 12 bases left between them. Germline CDR1 and CDR2: SGHAT and FQNNGV. CDR3 in amino acids: CASSSSRASYTF. CDR3 bases: TGTGCCAGCAGCTCATCCAGGGCGAGCTACACCTTC.

The chain couples TRBV6-5 to TRBJ1-1; possible D gene TRBD1, 6 bases. V lost 4 bases and J 1 base, leaving 13 bases between the germline ends. Germline CDR1 reads MNHEY; CDR2 reads SVGAGI. The CDR3 consists of 15 residues. DNA for the CDR3: TGTGCCAGCAGTTTCCCGCGAGGGGGGAACACTGAAGCTTTCTTT. This encodes CASSFPRGGNTEAFF.

The J gene is TRBJ1-5, the V gene TRBV30, with D possibly matching TRBD1 (6 bases). Looked up from germline, CDR1 is GTSNPN and CDR2 is SVGIG (reference sequence). The CDR3 consists of 14 residues. The V gene lost 1 base and the J gene lost 3 bases, with 10 bases spanning the gap. DNA of the CDR3: TGTGCCTGGAGTGGGGACACATACAATCAGCCCCAGCATTTT. It encodes CAWSGDTYNQPQHF. The full variable domain, completed using reference TRBV30 and TRBJ1-5, is SQTIHQWPATLVQPVGSPLSLECTVEGTSNPNLYWYRQAAGRGLQLLFYSVGIGQISSEVPQNLSASRPQDRQFILSSKKLLLSDSGFYLCAWSGDTYNQPQHFGDGTRLSIL.

The gene calls are TRBV2 and TRBJ2-7, with TRBD1 identical over 8 bases. Per germline, CDR1 SNHLY and CDR2 FYNNEI. The CDR3 runs 13 residues. Trimming removed 11 bases from V and 6 bases from J; junction bases left unmatched: 12. Here the CDR3 DNA reads TGTGCCTCAGCGGTACAGGGGGGAGGCGAGCAGTACTTC. As protein: CASAVQGGGEQYF.

This sequence joins TRBV5-1 and TRBJ2-7, with unresolved D. Between the trimmed V and J ends, which lost 4 bases and 8 bases, there was a span of 16 bases. This CDR3 has 13 amino acids. CDR1 SGHRS and CDR2 YFSETQ come from the germline V gene. The CDR3 region is CASSPGSDLKQYF. The DNA for the CDR3 is TGCGCCAGCAGCCCCGGGTCCGACCTGAAGCAGTACTTC. Combining the CDR3 with reference TRBV5-1 and TRBJ2-7 gives the whole variable domain KAGVTQTPRYLIKTRGQQVTLSCSPISGHRSVSWYQQTPGQGLQFLFEYFSETQRNKGNFPGRFSGRQFSNSRSEMNVSTLELGDSALYLCASSPGSDLKQYFGPGTRLTVT.

V is TRBV29-1 and J is TRBJ1-2; TRBD1 matches at 9 bases. V gave up 3 bases and J gave up 5 bases; unmatched junction bases: 10. Germline lookup yields CDR1 SQVTM and CDR2 ANQGSEA. This CDR3 comprises 15 residues. CDR3 sequence: CSVEAGTGQDYGYTF. DNA for the CDR3: TGCAGCGTTGAGGCCGGGACAGGGCAGGATTATGGCTACACCTTC.

The chain has TRBV10-3 and TRBJ1-5, with D possibly being TRBD1 (6 bases). The V end was cut by 3 bases, the J end by 6 bases, with 12 bases between. The CDR3 is 14 residues long. Germline CDR1 reads ENHRY; CDR2 reads SYGVKD. This CDR3 reads CAISDRGGGQPQHF. CDR3 in DNA: TGTGCCATCAGTGATAGGGGAGGGGGTCAGCCCCAGCATTTT.

The chain recombines TRBV2 with TRBJ2-7; D possibly corresponds to TRBD2 (7 bases). V was cut by 4 bases and J by 2 bases, with 18 bases left in between. The CDR3 totals 16 residues. The germline V gene encodes CDR1 SNHLY and CDR2 FYNNEI. This chain's CDR3 is CASSGGGGGLPYEQYF. CDR3 sequence (DNA): TGTGCCAGCAGTGGGGGAGGCGGGGGCCTCCCCTACGAGCAGTACTTC.

This chain connects TRBV28 to TRBJ1-2, with D possibly matching TRBD1 (6 bases). Germline CDR1 MDHEN, CDR2 SYDVKM. The ends were cut back, 2 bases at V and 4 bases at J, with 11 bases in the middle. The CDR3 is made up of 14 amino acids. The CDR3, as DNA: TGTGCCAGCAGTTTAGGGGGGGCGTTCTATGGCTACACCTTC. Translating it yields CASSLGGAFYGYTF.

This clone came up a few times. The chain has TRBV12-3 or TRBV12-4 and TRBJ2-7; D may be TRBD1 (5 bases). The CDR3 length is 13 residues. Trimming shortened V by 5 bases and J by 3 bases, and 11 bases separated the two germline ends. CDR3 sequence (DNA): TGTGCCAGCAGTCCCAGGGCAAACTACGAGCAGTACTTC. Translation: CASSPRANYEQYF.

The chain couples TRBV5-1 to TRBJ1-2; D ambiguous. Germline lookup yields CDR1 SGHRS and CDR2 YFSETQ. This CDR3 spans 11 amino acids. Trimming left V 0 bases short and J 10 bases short, with 7 bases between. The CDR3 coding sequence is TGCGCCAGCAGCTTGGGAGAGGACTACACCTTC. Protein product: CASSLGEDYTF.

The chain is built from TRBV25-1 and TRBJ2-3; TRBD1 matches at 10 bases. Germline trimming cut 2 bases from V and 2 bases from J; bases unmatched to any gene: 1. CDR3 size: 15 residues. Germline V gene lookup returns CDR1 MGHDK and CDR2 SYGVNS. The CDR3, as DNA: TGTGCCAGCAGTGAAGGGACAGGGGCCACAGATACGCAGTATTTT. Translating gives CASSEGTGATDTQYF.

There are a few counts of this clone. This chain links TRBV27 with TRBJ1-1, with 9 bases aligning to TRBD1. J was trimmed by 4 bases and V by 0 bases; bases with no gene match: 15. Germline V gene data show CDR1 as MNHEY and CDR2 as SMNVEV (reference sequence). The CDR3 loop spans 19 amino acids. The CDR3 here is CASSLSGVGQGVRGTEAFF. CDR3 coding DNA: TGTGCCAGCAGTTTATCGGGTGTGGGACAGGGAGTTCGGGGCACTGAAGCTTTCTTT.

The chain is built from TRBV3-1 (or the pseudogene TRBV3-2) and TRBJ2-3; TRBD2 might be the D (6 bases). V shed 3 bases and J shed 5 bases, with 9 bases lying between them. Germline assignment: CDR1 LGHDT and CDR2 YNNKEL (reference sequence). This CDR3 has 13 residues. CDR3 amino acids: CASSQNGGDTQYF. The CDR3 coding sequence is TGTGCCAGCAGCCAGAACGGGGGAGATACGCAGTATTTT.

The chain has TRBV27 and TRBJ1-1; D gene uncertain. CDR1 is MNHEY, CDR2 SMNVEV, per germline (reference sequence). The CDR3 runs to 9 residues. With 11 bases removed from V and 3 bases from J, the gap between germline ends came to 4 bases. The CDR3 coding sequence is TGTGCCTCGGACACTGAAGCTTTCTTT. Translating it yields CASDTEAFF.

This clone was seen a single time. The chain links TRBV9 to TRBJ2-7; 7 bases fit TRBD2. The V gene's germline CDR1 is SGDLS and CDR2 YYNGEE. This CDR3 has 16 residues. Trimming took 0 bases from V and 0 from J; bases not matched to a gene: 6. DNA of the CDR3: TGTGCCAGCAGCGTAGTAGCTAGCGGAGCCTCCTACGAGCAGTACTTC. Protein sequence: CASSVVASGASYEQYF.

This clone was seen a few times. The V and J genes are TRBV27 and TRBJ1-3; TRBD1 might be the D (6 bases). Germline V lookup: CDR1 MNHEY, CDR2 SMNVEV (reference sequence). The ends were cut back, 6 bases at V and 3 bases at J, with 9 bases in the middle. The CDR3 consists of 13 residues. This CDR3 is CASRRGNGNTIYF. The CDR3 region has the DNA TGTGCCAGCAGGAGGGGGAATGGAAACACCATATATTTT.

This chain links TRBV7-2 with TRBJ1-2, with a possible D match to TRBD1 (5 bases). V lost 1 base to trimming and J lost 6 bases, with 12 bases between them. The CDR3 is 14 residues long. Germline lookup yields CDR1 SGHTA and CDR2 FQGNSA. The chain's CDR3 is CASSLDRVGHGYTF. For the CDR3, the DNA is TGTGCCAGCAGCTTAGACCGGGTGGGGCATGGCTACACCTTC.

The V and J genes are TRBV6-2 or TRBV6-3 and TRBJ1-1, with a possible D match to TRBD1 (6 bases). V was clipped by 5 bases and J by 11 bases, with 15 bases between them. The CDR3 runs 12 residues. Germline CDR1 MNHEY, CDR2 SVGEGT. The DNA for the CDR3 is TGTGCCAGCAGTGGTACAGGGATTGGCGCTTTCTTT. This sequence encodes CASSGTGIGAFF.